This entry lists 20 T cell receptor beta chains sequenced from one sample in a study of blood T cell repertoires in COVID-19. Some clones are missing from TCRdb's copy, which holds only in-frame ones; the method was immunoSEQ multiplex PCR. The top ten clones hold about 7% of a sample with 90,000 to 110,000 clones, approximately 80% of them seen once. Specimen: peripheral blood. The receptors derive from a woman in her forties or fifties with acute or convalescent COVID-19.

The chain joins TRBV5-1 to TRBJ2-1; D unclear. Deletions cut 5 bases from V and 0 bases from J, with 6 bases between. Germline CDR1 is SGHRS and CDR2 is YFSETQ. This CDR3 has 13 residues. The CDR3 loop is CASRVSSYNEQFF. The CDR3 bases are TGCGCCAGCAGAGTGAGCTCCTACAATGAGCAGTTCTTC.

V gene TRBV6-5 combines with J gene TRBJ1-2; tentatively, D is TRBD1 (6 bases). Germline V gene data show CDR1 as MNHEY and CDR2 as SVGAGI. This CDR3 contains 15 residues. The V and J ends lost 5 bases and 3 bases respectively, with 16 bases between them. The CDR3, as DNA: TGTGCCAGCAGTCTTACAGGGCAGCGCGACTATGGCTACACCTTC. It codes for CASSLTGQRDYGYTF.

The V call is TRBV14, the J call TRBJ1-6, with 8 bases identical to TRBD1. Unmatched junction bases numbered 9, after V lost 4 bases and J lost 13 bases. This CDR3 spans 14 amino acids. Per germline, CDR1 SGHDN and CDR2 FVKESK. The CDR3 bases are TGTGCCAGCAGCCTACCGGGACAGGCCGTCCCCCTCCACTTT. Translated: CASSLPGQAVPLHF.

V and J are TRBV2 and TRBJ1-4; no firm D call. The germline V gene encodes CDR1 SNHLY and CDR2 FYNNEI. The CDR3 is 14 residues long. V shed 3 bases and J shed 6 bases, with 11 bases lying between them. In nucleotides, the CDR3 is TGTGCCAGCAGTGATAACAGTTGGGATGAAAAACTGTTTTTT. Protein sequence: CASSDNSWDEKLFF.

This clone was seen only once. The CDR3: CASSPRTARRWAFF. The CDR3 nucleotides read TGTGCCAGCAGTCCCCGGACGGCAAGGAGGTGGGCTTTCTTT. The rearrangement joins TRBV27 to TRBJ1-1; D unresolved. The length of the CDR3 is 14 residues. Germline V gene data show CDR1 as MNHEY and CDR2 as SMNVEV (reference sequence). The germline V and J ends were trimmed by 5 bases and 11 bases, with 21 bases remaining between them.

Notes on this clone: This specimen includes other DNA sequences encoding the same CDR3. CDR3 in DNA: TGTGCCAGCAGCCTGGGGGGGTATGGCTACACCTTC. It encodes CASSLGGYGYTF. This chain joins TRBV28 and TRBJ1-2, with D possibly TRBD1 on 5 matching bases. The germline V gene encodes CDR1 MDHEN and CDR2 SYDVKM. V was cut by 6 bases and J by 5 bases, with 10 bases left in between. The CDR3 has 12 amino acids.

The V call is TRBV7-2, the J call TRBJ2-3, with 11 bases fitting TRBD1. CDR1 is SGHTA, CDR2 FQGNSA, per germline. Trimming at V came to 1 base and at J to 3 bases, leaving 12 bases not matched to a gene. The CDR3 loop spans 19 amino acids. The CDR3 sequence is CASSLEASADRGRTDTQYF. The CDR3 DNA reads TGTGCCAGCAGCTTAGAGGCGTCTGCGGACAGGGGGCGGACAGATACGCAGTATTTT.

The DNA for the CDR3 is TGCGCCAGCAGTGAGGGGACTACCCAACCAGGGTATTTT. Amino acid sequence: CASSEGTTQPGYF. The rearrangement joins TRBV10-1 to TRBJ2-3; 7 positions match TRBD2. Germline lookup yields CDR1 WNHNN and CDR2 SYGVQD (reference sequence). The V and J ends lost 2 bases and 14 bases, in that order; junction bases with no gene match: 10. This CDR3 region has 13 residues.

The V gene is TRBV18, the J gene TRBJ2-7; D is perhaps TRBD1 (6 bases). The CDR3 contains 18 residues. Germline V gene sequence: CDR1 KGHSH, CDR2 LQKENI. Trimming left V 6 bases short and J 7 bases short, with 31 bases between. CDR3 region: CASSGERTGTPPLREQYF. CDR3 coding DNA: TGTGCCAGCTCGGGCGAGAGAACCGGGACACCCCCTCTCCGGGAGCAGTACTTC.

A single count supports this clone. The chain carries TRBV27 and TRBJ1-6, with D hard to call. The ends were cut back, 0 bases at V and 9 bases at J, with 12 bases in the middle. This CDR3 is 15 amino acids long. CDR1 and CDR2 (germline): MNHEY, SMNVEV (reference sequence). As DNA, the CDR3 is TGTGCCAGCAGTTTATCGCCAGGAATAGTTTCACCCCTCCACTTT. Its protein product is CASSLSPGIVSPLHF.

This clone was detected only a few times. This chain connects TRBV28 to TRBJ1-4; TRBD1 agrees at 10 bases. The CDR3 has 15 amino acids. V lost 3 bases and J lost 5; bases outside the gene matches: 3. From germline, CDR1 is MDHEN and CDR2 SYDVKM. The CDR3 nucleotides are TGTGCCAGCAGTTTTGCGGGACAGGGGAATGAAAAACTGTTTTTT. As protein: CASSFAGQGNEKLFF.

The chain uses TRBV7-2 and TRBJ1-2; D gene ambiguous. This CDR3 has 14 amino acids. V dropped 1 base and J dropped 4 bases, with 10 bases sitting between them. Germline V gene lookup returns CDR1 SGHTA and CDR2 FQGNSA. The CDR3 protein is CASSLDSFSYGYTF. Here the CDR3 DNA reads TGTGCCAGCAGCTTAGACAGTTTTTCCTATGGCTACACCTTC.

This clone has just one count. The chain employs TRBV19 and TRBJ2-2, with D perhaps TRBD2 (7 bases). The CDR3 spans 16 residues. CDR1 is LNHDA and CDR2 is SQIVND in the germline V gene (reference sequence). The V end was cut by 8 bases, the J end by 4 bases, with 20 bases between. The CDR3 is CASEGVGGRGTGELFF. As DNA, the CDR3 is TGTGCCAGTGAGGGGGTCGGGGGGCGCGGCACCGGGGAGCTGTTTTTT.

Written as DNA, the CDR3 is TGTGCCAGCAGCCCCGGGACAGGGGTCGACACTGAAGCTTTCTTT. Translating it yields CASSPGTGVDTEAFF. The rearrangement uses TRBV14 and TRBJ1-1, with 10 nucleotides matching TRBD1. CDR3 length: 15 amino acids. V gave up 4 bases and J gave up 3 bases; unmatched junction bases: 5. The germline V gene encodes CDR1 SGHDN and CDR2 FVKESK.

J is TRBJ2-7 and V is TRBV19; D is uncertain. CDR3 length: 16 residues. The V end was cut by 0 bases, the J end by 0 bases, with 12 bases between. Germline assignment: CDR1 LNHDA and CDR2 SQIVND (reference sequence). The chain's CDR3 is CASSIDVNSLSYEQYF. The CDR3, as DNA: TGTGCCAGTAGTATAGATGTCAACAGCCTCTCCTACGAGCAGTACTTC.

CDR3 bases: TGTGCCAGTAGTATAGTTCCAGGTTTGACAACCAAAAACATTCAGTACTTC. Its translation is CASSIVPGLTTKNIQYF. This chain links TRBV19 with TRBJ2-4; no reliable D call. Germline loops: CDR1 LNHDA, CDR2 SQIVND (reference sequence). Trimming removed 1 base from V and 2 bases from J, with 15 bases in between. The CDR3 totals 17 residues.

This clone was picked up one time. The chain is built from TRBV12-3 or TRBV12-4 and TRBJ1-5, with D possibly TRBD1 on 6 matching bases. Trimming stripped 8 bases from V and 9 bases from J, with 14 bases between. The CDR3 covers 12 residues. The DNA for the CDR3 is TGTGCCAGCTGCTTGATAGGGGGGCCCCAGCATTTT. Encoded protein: CASCLIGGPQHF.

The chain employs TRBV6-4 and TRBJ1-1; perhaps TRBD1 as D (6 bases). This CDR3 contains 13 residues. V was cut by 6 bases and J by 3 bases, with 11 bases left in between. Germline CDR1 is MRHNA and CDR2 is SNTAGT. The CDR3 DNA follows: TGTGCCAGCAGGAGGGGGTTGGACACTGAAGCTTTCTTT. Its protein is CASRRGLDTEAFF.

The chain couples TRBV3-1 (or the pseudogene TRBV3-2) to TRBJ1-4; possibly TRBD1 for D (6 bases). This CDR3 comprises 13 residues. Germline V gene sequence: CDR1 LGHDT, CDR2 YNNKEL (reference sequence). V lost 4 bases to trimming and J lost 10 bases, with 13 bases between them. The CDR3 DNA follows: TGTGCCAGCAGCCTCCCCCAGGGGAGAAAACTGTTTTTT. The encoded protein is CASSLPQGRKLFF.

The CDR3 loop reads CASRVRVGTEAFF. The CDR3 bases are TGTGCCAGCAGGGTCAGGGTCGGGACTGAAGCTTTCTTT. J is TRBJ1-1 and V is TRBV2; TRBD1 might be the D (5 bases). Germline CDR1 SNHLY, CDR2 FYNNEI. The V and J ends lost 6 bases and 5 bases respectively, with 13 bases between them. CDR3 size: 13 residues.